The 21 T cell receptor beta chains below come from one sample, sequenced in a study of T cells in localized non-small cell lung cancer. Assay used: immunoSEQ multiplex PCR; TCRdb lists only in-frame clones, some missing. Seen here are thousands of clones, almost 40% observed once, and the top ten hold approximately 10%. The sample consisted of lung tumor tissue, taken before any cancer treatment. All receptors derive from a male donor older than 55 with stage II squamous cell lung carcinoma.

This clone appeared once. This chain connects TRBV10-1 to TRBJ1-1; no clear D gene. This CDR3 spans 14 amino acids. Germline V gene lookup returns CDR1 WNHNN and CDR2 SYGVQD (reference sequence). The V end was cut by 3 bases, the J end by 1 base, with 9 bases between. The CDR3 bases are TGCGCCAGCAGTGAATTGCGTCAGAACACTGAAGCTTTCTTT. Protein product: CASSELRQNTEAFF.

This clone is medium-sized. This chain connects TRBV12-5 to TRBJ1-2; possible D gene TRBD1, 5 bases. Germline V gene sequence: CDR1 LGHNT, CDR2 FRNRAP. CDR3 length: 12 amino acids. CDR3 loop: CAKWDLNYGYTF. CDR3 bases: TGTGCCAAGTGGGACCTCAACTATGGCTACACCTTC.

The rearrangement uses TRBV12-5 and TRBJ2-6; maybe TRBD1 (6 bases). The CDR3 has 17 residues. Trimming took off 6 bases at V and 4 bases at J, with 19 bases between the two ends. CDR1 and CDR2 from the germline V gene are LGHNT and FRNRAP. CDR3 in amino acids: CASGVTTGSYGANVLTF. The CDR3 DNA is TGTGCTAGTGGCGTGACCACAGGGTCTTACGGGGCCAACGTCCTGACTTTC. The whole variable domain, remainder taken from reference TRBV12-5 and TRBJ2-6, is DARVTQTPRHKVTEMGQEVTMRCQPILGHNTVFWYRQTMMQGLELLAYFRNRAPLDDSGMPKDRFSAEMPDATLATLKIQPSEPRDSAVYFCASGVTTGSYGANVLTFGAGSRLTVL.

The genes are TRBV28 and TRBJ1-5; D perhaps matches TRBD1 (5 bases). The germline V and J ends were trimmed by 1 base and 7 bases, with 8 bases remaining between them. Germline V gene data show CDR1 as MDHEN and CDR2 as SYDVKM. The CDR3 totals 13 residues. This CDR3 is CASSLLGVQPQHF. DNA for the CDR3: TGTGCCAGCAGTTTATTAGGGGTCCAGCCCCAGCATTTT.

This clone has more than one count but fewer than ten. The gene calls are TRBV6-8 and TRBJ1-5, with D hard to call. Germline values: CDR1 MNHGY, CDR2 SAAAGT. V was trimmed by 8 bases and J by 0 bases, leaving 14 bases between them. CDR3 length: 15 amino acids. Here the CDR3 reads CASGWTADSNQPQHF. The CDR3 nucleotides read TGTGCCAGCGGATGGACGGCAGATAGCAATCAGCCCCAGCATTTT.

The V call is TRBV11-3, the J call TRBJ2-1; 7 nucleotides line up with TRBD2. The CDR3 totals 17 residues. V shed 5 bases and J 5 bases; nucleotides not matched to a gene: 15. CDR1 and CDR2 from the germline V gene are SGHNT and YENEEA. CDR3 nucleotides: TGTGCCAGCAGCCCCTGGGGGGGGAACCGGAGAAACAATGAGCAGTTCTTC. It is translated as CASSPWGGNRRNNEQFF.

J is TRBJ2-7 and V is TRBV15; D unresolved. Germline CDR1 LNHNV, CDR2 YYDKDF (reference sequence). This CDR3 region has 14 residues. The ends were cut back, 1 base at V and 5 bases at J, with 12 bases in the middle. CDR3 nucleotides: TGTGCCACCAGCAGAGGATCGACTGGCAACGAGCAGTACTTC. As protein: CATSRGSTGNEQYF.

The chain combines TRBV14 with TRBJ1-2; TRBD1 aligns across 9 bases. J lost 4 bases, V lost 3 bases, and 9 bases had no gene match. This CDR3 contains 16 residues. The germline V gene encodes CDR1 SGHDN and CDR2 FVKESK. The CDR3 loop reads CASSQDLQGASYGYTF. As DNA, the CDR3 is TGTGCCAGCAGCCAGGATCTACAGGGGGCTAGCTATGGCTACACCTTC.

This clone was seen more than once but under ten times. The CDR3 loop is CASSLVAKNIQYF. The CDR3 region has the DNA TGTGCCAGCAGTTTAGTTGCCAAAAACATTCAGTACTTC. The chain combines TRBV9 with TRBJ2-4, with unresolved D. The germline CDR1 and CDR2 sequences are SGDLS and YYNGEE. The CDR3 loop spans 13 amino acids. The V and J ends lost 5 bases and 1 base respectively, with 7 bases between them.

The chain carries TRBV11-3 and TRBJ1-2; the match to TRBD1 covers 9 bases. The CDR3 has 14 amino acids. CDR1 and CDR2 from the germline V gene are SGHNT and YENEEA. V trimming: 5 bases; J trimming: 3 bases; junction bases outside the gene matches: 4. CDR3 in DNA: TGTGCCAGCAGCGACCGGGACAGGGACTATGGCTACACCTTC. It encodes CASSDRDRDYGYTF. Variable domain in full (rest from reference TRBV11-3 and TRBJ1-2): EAGVVQSPRYKIIEKKQPVAFWCNPISGHNTLYWYLQNLGQGPELLIRYENEEAVDDSQLPKDRFSAERLKGVDSTLKIQPAELGDSAVYLCASSDRDRDYGYTFGSGTRLTVV.

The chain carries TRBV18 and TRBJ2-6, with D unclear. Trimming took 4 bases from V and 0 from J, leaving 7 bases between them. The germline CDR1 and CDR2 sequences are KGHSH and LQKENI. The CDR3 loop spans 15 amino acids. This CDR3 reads CASSLGSSGANVLTF. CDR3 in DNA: TGTGCCAGCTCACTAGGTAGCTCTGGGGCCAACGTCCTGACTTTC.

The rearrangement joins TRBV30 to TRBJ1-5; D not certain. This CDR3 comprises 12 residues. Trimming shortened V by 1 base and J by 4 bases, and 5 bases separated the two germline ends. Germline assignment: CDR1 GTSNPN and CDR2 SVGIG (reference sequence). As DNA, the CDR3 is TGTGCCTGGAGTGGGAGGAATCAGCCCCAGCATTTT. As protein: CAWSGRNQPQHF.

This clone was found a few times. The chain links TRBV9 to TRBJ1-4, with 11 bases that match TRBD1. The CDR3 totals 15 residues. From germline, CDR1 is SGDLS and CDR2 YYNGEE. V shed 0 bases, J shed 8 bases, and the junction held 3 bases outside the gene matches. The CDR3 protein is CASSVGTGGIEKLFF. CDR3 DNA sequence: TGTGCCAGCAGCGTAGGGACAGGGGGCATCGAAAAACTGTTTTTT.

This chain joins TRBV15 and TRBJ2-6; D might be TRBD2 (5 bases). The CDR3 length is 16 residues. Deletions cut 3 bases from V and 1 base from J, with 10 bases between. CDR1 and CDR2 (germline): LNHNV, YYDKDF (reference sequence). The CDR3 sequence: CATSREGGSGANVLTF. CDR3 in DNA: TGTGCCACCAGCAGGGAAGGAGGTTCTGGGGCCAACGTCCTGACTTTC.

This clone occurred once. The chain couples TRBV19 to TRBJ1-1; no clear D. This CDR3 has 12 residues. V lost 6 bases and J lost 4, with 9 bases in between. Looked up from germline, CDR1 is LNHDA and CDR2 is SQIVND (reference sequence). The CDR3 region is CASRAGVTEAFF. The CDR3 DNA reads TGTGCCAGTAGAGCAGGAGTCACTGAAGCTTTCTTT. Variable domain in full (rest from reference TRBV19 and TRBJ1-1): DGGITQSPKYLFRKEGQNVTLSCEQNLNHDAMYWYRQDPGQGLRLIYYSQIVNDFQKGDIAEGYSVSREKKESFPLTVTSAQKNPTAFYLCASRAGVTEAFFGQGTRLTVV.

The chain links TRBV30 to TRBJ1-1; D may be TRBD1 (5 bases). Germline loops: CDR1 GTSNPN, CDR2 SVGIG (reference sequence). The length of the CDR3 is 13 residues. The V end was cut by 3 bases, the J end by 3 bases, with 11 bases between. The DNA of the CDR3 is TGTGCCTGGAGGCGGGGCAGGGACACTGAAGCTTTCTTT. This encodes CAWRRGRDTEAFF.

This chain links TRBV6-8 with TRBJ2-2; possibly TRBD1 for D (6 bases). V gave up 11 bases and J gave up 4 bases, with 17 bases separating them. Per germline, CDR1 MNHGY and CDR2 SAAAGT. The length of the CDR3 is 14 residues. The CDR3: CAAYRDITTGELFF. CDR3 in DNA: TGTGCCGCTTACCGGGACATAACCACCGGGGAGCTGTTTTTT.

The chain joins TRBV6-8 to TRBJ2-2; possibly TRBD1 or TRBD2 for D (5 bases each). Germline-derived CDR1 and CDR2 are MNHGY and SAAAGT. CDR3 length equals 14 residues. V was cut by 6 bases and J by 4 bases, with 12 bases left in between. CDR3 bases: TGTGCCAGCAGCAAGGGACGAATCACCGGGGAGCTGTTTTTT. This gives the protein CASSKGRITGELFF.

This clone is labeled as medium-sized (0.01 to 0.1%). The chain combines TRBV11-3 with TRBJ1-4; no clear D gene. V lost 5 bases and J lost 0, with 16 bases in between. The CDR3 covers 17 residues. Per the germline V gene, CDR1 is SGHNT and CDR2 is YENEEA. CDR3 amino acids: CASSLNPPGTTNEKLFF. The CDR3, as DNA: TGTGCCAGCAGCCTAAATCCCCCAGGAACAACTAATGAAAAACTGTTTTTT.

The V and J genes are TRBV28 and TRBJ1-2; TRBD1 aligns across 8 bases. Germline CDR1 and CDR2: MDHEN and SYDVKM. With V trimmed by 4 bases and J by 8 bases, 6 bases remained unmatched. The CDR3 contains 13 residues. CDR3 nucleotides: TGTGCCAGCAGTTCCGCAGGGGGCAACGGCTACACCTTC. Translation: CASSSAGGNGYTF.

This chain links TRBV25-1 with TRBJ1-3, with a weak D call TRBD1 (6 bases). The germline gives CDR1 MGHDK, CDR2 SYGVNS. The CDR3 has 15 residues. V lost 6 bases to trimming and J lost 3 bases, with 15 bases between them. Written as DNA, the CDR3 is TGTGCCAGCAGCATTCCCCAGGGGTTTGGAAACACCATATATTTT. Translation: CASSIPQGFGNTIYF.